One T cell receptor (beta chain) is described in this entry. The record originates from a study of blood T cell repertoires in COVID-19. As for the study in general: T cells, B-cell-depleted T cells, or PBMCs supplied cDNA or gDNA.

As processed by the authors: Reference gene primer amplification gave estimated nucleated cell counts. Clones were sequenced by immunoSEQ multiplex PCR, and TCRdb holds only the in-frame ones, with some missing. The V and J calls and clone size were taken over from that table, and D and trimming were inferred from the DNA. Of roughly 69,000 clones in the sample, 88% were seen once. Germline CDR1 LNHDA, CDR2 SQIVND (reference sequence). The CDR3 loop spans 13 amino acids. Trimming cost V 1 base and J 4 bases, with 7 bases left between them. The chain carries TRBV19 and TRBJ2-5; D perhaps matches TRBD2 (5 bases). The receptor's source is a human donor in a cohort sampled during active COVID-19. Sequenced material: peripheral blood. The CDR3 DNA sequence: TGTGCCAGTAGTATAGTAGGGAGAGAGACCCAGTACTTC. It is translated as CASSIVGRETQYF.